The rows below give T cell receptor beta chains drawn from one sample of a study of blood T cell repertoires in COVID-19. Libraries were prepared by immunoSEQ multiplex PCR; TCRdb keeps only in-frame clonotypes and omits some of them. The profile shows 85,000 to 120,000 clones, 70% to 85% of them singletons. Specimen: peripheral blood. The receptors come from a woman aged 55 to 70 with acute or convalescent COVID-19. Each CDR3 is given with its conserved first and last residue. The order of the fields is V gene, clone size, J gene, D gene, CDR3 protein, CDR3 DNA. A D gene is named only where the DNA matches it firmly. Size tells how often a clone was seen (once, few, many) or the class of an expanded clone, and some rows leave it out.

>TRBV5-1|-|TRBJ2-7|TRBD2
CASSLGGSGMSSYEQYF
TGCGCCAGCAGCCTGGGGGGTAGCGGGATGAGCTCCTACGAGCAGTACTTC
>TRBV5-1|-|TRBJ1-1|-
CASSLAEGGTEAFF
TGCGCCAGCAGCTTGGCGGAGGGTGGAACTGAAGCTTTCTTT
>TRBV9|-|TRBJ1-3|-
CASGQQGSGNTIYF
TGTGCCAGCGGGCAACAGGGTTCTGGAAACACCATATATTTT
>TRBV3-1/TRBV3-2|-|TRBJ2-7|TRBD1
CASSQDREDEQYF
TGTGCCAGCAGCCAGGACAGGGAGGATGAGCAGTACTTC
>TRBV28|-|TRBJ2-7|-
CASSLSGSEQYF
TGTGCCAGCAGTTTATCAGGGTCCGAGCAGTACTTC
>TRBV5-1|once|TRBJ1-1|-
CASSPPRTPPDTEAFF
TGCGCCAGCAGCCCCCCCAGGACACCCCCCGACACTGAAGCTTTCTTT
>TRBV12-5|-|TRBJ1-4|-
CASGPQGTEKLFF
TGTGCTAGTGGCCCACAGGGTACTGAAAAACTGTTTTTT
>TRBV28|-|TRBJ2-1|-
CAGQTYRNGGEQFF
TGTGCCGGCCAGACTTATAGGAATGGCGGTGAGCAGTTCTTC
>TRBV25-1|-|TRBJ2-2|-
CASSGSISNTGELFF
TGTGCCAGCAGTGGGAGTATATCGAACACCGGGGAGCTGTTTTTT
>TRBV12-3/TRBV12-4|-|TRBJ1-3|-
CASSLYPGNTIYF
TGTGCCAGCAGTCTATACCCTGGAAACACCATATATTTT
>TRBV29-1|-|TRBJ1-1|-
CSLSESVNTEAFF
TGCAGCTTAAGCGAGAGCGTGAACACTGAAGCTTTCTTT
>TRBV6-1|-|TRBJ1-1|-
CASSEVRGTEAFF
TGTGCCAGCAGTGAAGTAAGGGGCACTGAAGCTTTCTTT
>TRBV3-1/TRBV3-2|-|TRBJ2-4|-
CASGLGQEGNIQYF
TGTGCCAGCGGACTTGGACAGGAGGGAAACATTCAGTACTTC
>TRBV2|once|TRBJ2-5|-
CASSDDSQETQYF
TGTGCCAGCAGTGACGACAGTCAAGAGACCCAGTACTTC
>TRBV3-1/TRBV3-2|-|TRBJ1-2|TRBD1
CASSQTGTGGHYGYTF
TGTGCCAGCAGCCAAACCGGGACAGGGGGCCACTATGGCTACACCTTC
>TRBV10-3|many|TRBJ2-7|-
CATFTGSDYEQYF
TGTGCCACATTTACGGGTTCTGACTACGAGCAGTACTTC
>TRBV12-2|once|TRBJ1-1|-
CASRLARGGNTEAFF
TGTGCAAGTCGCTTAGCACGGGGTGGGAACACTGAAGCTTTCTTT
>TRBV2|-|TRBJ1-1|TRBD1
CASSETGQGTEAFF
TGTGCCAGCAGTGAAACGGGACAGGGCACTGAAGCTTTCTTT
>TRBV30|-|TRBJ2-3|TRBD2
CAWSLAGPDTQYF
TGTGCCTGGTCACTAGCGGGACCAGATACGCAGTATTTT
>TRBV28|-|TRBJ1-2|-
CASSLGGPYGYTF
TGTGCCAGCAGTTTGGGGGGTCCCTATGGCTACACCTTC
>TRBV2|-|TRBJ2-7|TRBD2
CASRRGYEQYF
TGTGCCAGTAGGCGGGGGTACGAGCAGTACTTC
>TRBV10-2|-|TRBJ2-3|TRBD2
CASGYPAGDKVTQYF
TGCGCCAGCGGGTATCCAGCGGGAGACAAGGTTACGCAGTATTTT
>TRBV12-3/TRBV12-4|few|TRBJ1-5|TRBD1
CASSSYRGQPQHF
TGTGCCAGCAGTTCCTACAGGGGACAGCCCCAGCATTTT
>TRBV5-1|-|TRBJ2-3|TRBD2
CASSLVLAGTDTQYF
TGCGCCAGCAGCTTGGTACTAGCGGGGACAGATACGCAGTATTTT
>TRBV19|-|TRBJ2-1|-
CASSISFSSYNEQFF
TGTGCCAGTAGTATCTCCTTTAGCTCCTACAATGAGCAGTTCTTC
>TRBV6-5|-|TRBJ2-5|TRBD2
CASSYPASGGDETQYF
TGTGCCAGCAGTTACCCAGCCAGCGGGGGGGATGAGACCCAGTACTTC
>TRBV2|-|TRBJ2-5|TRBD1
CASSLIRTGPGETQYF
TGTGCCAGCAGCCTAATTCGGACAGGGCCGGGAGAGACCCAGTACTTC
>TRBV20-1|-|TRBJ2-7|-
CSASRGGVPNEQYF
TGCAGTGCTAGTAGAGGGGGAGTCCCTAACGAGCAGTACTTC
>TRBV7-2|few|TRBJ1-1|-
CASSRDGMAFF
TGTGCCAGCAGCCGTGACGGGATGGCTTTCTTT
>TRBV28|-|TRBJ1-1|-
CASITGPEAFF
TGTGCCAGCATTACAGGTCCTGAAGCTTTCTTT
>TRBV5-1|-|TRBJ2-3|-
CASRVDGISTDTQYF
TGCGCCAGCAGGGTTGACGGGATTAGCACAGATACGCAGTATTTT
>TRBV19|-|TRBJ1-1|-
CASSMDSTRVNTEAFF
TGTGCCAGTAGTATGGACAGTACCAGAGTCAACACTGAAGCTTTCTTT
>TRBV6-5|-|TRBJ2-1|-
CASSYGAGSYNEQFF
TGTGCCAGCAGTTACGGCGCAGGGTCCTACAATGAGCAGTTCTTC
>TRBV27|-|TRBJ1-5|TRBD1
CASSLGTGSQPQHF
TGTGCCAGCAGTTTAGGGACAGGGAGTCAGCCCCAGCATTTT
>TRBV19|-|TRBJ2-3|TRBD2
CASSGLAGGRLADTQYF
TGTGCCAGTAGCGGACTAGCGGGAGGGCGGCTAGCAGATACGCAGTATTTT
>TRBV19|once|TRBJ1-5|TRBD1
CASSIWGQGDQPQHF
TGTGCCAGTAGTATTTGGGGACAGGGAGATCAGCCCCAGCATTTT
>TRBV3-1/TRBV3-2|-|TRBJ1-6|-
CASSPRGSASPLHF
TGTGCCAGCAGTCCCAGGGGATCGGCTTCACCCCTCCACTTT
>TRBV29-1|-|TRBJ2-5|-
CSVVGGRAGETQYF
TGCAGCGTTGTAGGGGGGAGGGCTGGAGAGACCCAGTACTTC
>TRBV4-1|once|TRBJ2-2|TRBD2
CASSQDLNGGTGELFF
TGCGCCAGCAGCCAAGATCTCAACGGGGGGACCGGGGAGCTGTTTTTT
>TRBV7-2|-|TRBJ1-6|TRBD1
CASSFQGADSPLHF
TGTGCCAGCAGCTTTCAGGGGGCGGATTCACCCCTCCACTTT
>TRBV5-6|few|TRBJ1-1|TRBD1
CANLPTTGGLNTEAFF
TGTGCCAACCTCCCGACCACAGGGGGGCTGAACACTGAAGCTTTCTTT
>TRBV7-9|-|TRBJ1-3|TRBD1
CASSDRVNSGNTIYF
TGTGCCAGCAGCGACAGGGTCAACTCTGGAAACACCATATATTTT